The 24 T cell receptor beta chains below were found in one sample sequenced in a study of hypomethylating agent response in myelodysplastic syndrome. TCRdb's copy holds only in-frame clones and misses some; the assay was immunoSEQ multiplex PCR. The sample lists about 6,000 clones, around four fifths occurring once. The sample here was bone marrow, taken before or after starting hypomethylating agent treatment for myelodysplastic syndrome (not recorded which). The receptors stem from a human donor with myelodysplastic syndrome.

The chain employs TRBV19 and TRBJ1-2; 7 nucleotides line up with TRBD1. This CDR3 is built from 14 residues. V shed 7 bases, J shed 0 bases, and the junction held 5 bases outside the gene matches. CDR1 is LNHDA, CDR2 SQIVND, per germline (reference sequence). CDR3 nucleotides: TGTGCCAGTAATCCGACAGGGACTAACTATGGCTACACCTTC. Protein: CASNPTGTNYGYTF.

This chain connects TRBV19 to TRBJ1-6; TRBD1 is a possible D gene (6 bases). CDR1 is LNHDA, CDR2 SQIVND, per germline (reference sequence). The CDR3 has 16 residues. Trimming took 0 bases from V and 4 from J, leaving 10 bases between them. DNA for the CDR3: TGTGCCAGTAGTATAGATCGGACAGCTTATAATTCACCCCTCCACTTT. It encodes CASSIDRTAYNSPLHF. Full variable domain (missing parts from reference TRBV19 and TRBJ1-6): DGGITQSPKYLFRKEGQNVTLSCEQNLNHDAMYWYRQDPGQGLRLIYYSQIVNDFQKGDIAEGYSVSREKKESFPLTVTSAQKNPTAFYLCASSIDRTAYNSPLHFGNGTRLTVT.

This clone appeared a single time. The V and J genes are TRBV15 and TRBJ1-6; D gene uncertain. Germline loops: CDR1 LNHNV, CDR2 YYDKDF (reference sequence). The CDR3 runs to 14 residues. The V and J ends lost 2 bases and 6 bases respectively, with 8 bases between them. CDR3 DNA: TGTGCCACCAGCAGAAAAGGCAGTAATTCACCCCTCCACTTT. Translation gives CATSRKGSNSPLHF.

This chain joins TRBV7-6 and TRBJ2-5; 8 bases fit TRBD1. The CDR3 consists of 16 residues. The junction had 10 bases not matched to a gene; V was cut back by 5 bases and J by 2 bases. Germline V gene lookup returns CDR1 SGHVS and CDR2 FNYEAQ. In DNA, the CDR3 is TGTGCCAGCAGCATAAACGCCTGGACAGGGCAAGAGACCCAGTACTTC. Translating it yields CASSINAWTGQETQYF.

The chain couples TRBV5-1 to TRBJ1-4; D is undetermined. The V end was cut by 2 bases, the J end by 8 bases, with 16 bases between. The CDR3 totals 15 residues. Germline values: CDR1 SGHRS, CDR2 YFSETQ. CDR3 in amino acids: CASSFVGNRGEKLFF. CDR3 coding DNA: TGCGCCAGCAGCTTCGTAGGGAATAGAGGCGAAAAACTGTTTTTT. Full variable domain (outside the CDR3, taken from reference TRBV5-1 and TRBJ1-4): KAGVTQTPRYLIKTRGQQVTLSCSPISGHRSVSWYQQTPGQGLQFLFEYFSETQRNKGNFPGRFSGRQFSNSRSEMNVSTLELGDSALYLCASSFVGNRGEKLFFGSGTQLSVL.

The sample holds a few counts of this clone. The V gene is TRBV5-6, the J gene TRBJ2-7; D gene ambiguous. CDR1 is SGHDT, CDR2 YYEEEE, per germline. Trimming shortened V by 4 bases and J by 3 bases, and 8 bases separated the two germline ends. The CDR3 has 12 amino acids. The CDR3 region is CASSAYNYEQYV. CDR3 nucleotides: TGTGCCAGCAGCGCGTACAACTACGAGCAGTACGTC.

This clone was seen more than once but under ten times. The chain joins TRBV15 to TRBJ2-1, with 7 nucleotides matching TRBD1. Per the germline V gene, CDR1 is LNHNV and CDR2 is YYDKDF (reference sequence). CDR3 size: 13 residues. Losses at the gene ends were 10 bases for V and 4 bases for J; bases not matched to a gene: 7. The CDR3 spells CAIGQVDYNEQFF. The CDR3 nucleotides are TGTGCCATTGGACAGGTGGATTACAATGAGCAGTTCTTC.

The chain employs TRBV21-1 and TRBJ1-6; the D call TRBD1 from the table was never checked on the DNA. TRBV21-1 is a listed pseudogene. The CDR3 length is 22 residues. CDR3 bases: TGTGCCAGCAGCAAAATCGAGAGACAGGGGGCGTCACTGCAAACCTATAATTCACCCCTCCACTTT. Protein: CASSKIERQGASLQTYNSPLHF.

Only a few counts were recorded for this clone. The CDR3 protein is CASSGTVNSPLHF. The CDR3 bases are TGCGCCAGCTCCGGGACAGTGAATTCACCCCTCCACTTT. The chain employs TRBV4-1 and TRBJ1-6; 7 bases fit TRBD1. Germline V gene sequence: CDR1 MGHRA, CDR2 YSYEKL. The CDR3 length is 13 residues. V lost 8 bases to trimming and J lost 7 bases; unmatched junction nucleotides: 5.

J is TRBJ2-5 and V is TRBV10-3; 11 bases are a match to TRBD2. V was pared by 3 bases and J by 5 bases, with 8 bases of the junction left unmatched. This CDR3 has 16 residues. Germline V CDR1 and CDR2: ENHRY, SYGVKD. In nucleotides, the CDR3 is TGTGCCATCAGTGACCAACTAGCGGGAGAATCGGAGACCCAGTACTTC. Translation gives CAISDQLAGESETQYF.

This clone was observed a few times. This chain uses TRBV6-1 with TRBJ1-5, with 7 bases aligning to TRBD1. The CDR3 sequence is 14 residues long. V was clipped by 6 bases and J by 5 bases; unmatched bases: 7. CDR1 is MNHNS and CDR2 is SASEGT in the germline V gene. The CDR3 is CASRPTGVHQPQHF. CDR3 in DNA: TGTGCCAGCAGGCCCACAGGGGTCCATCAGCCCCAGCATTTT.

The chain couples TRBV19 to TRBJ1-1; no clear D gene. This CDR3 comprises 15 residues. Germline V gene sequence: CDR1 LNHDA, CDR2 SQIVND (reference sequence). The V end was cut by 3 bases, the J end by 2 bases, with 13 bases between. The CDR3 DNA reads TGTGCCAGTAGTATGACCTTGACCACTAACACTGAAGCTTTCTTT. Translation gives CASSMTLTTNTEAFF. Drawing the rest from reference TRBV19 and TRBJ1-1, the complete variable domain is DGGITQSPKYLFRKEGQNVTLSCEQNLNHDAMYWYRQDPGQGLRLIYYSQIVNDFQKGDIAEGYSVSREKKESFPLTVTSAQKNPTAFYLCASSMTLTTNTEAFFGQGTRLTVV.

The count of this clone is one. The identical CDR3 is also encoded by other nucleotide sequences in the sample. The chain has TRBV21-1 and TRBJ2-3; no DNA check was done on the table's D call, TRBD2. TRBV21-1 is classified as a pseudogene. This CDR3 region has 14 residues. The CDR3 nucleotides are TGTGCCAGTAGCAAAATAGCTAGCACAGATACGCAGTATTTT. Translated, it gives CASSKIASTDTQYF.

The rearrangement joins TRBV15 to TRBJ2-1, with 10 bases matching TRBD1. The germline CDR1 and CDR2 sequences are LNHNV and YYDKDF (reference sequence). The V and J ends lost 2 bases and 7 bases, in that order; junction bases with no gene match: 8. The CDR3 spans 16 residues. CDR3 bases: TGTGCCACCAGCAGAACCCGGGACAGGGGCCAAAATGAGCAGTTCTTC. It yields the protein CATSRTRDRGQNEQFF.

Concerning this clone itself: A junction end diverges from the germline sequence, so it may reflect a read error. The chain recombines TRBV6-4 with TRBJ1-2; no firm D call. This CDR3 has 13 amino acids. The germline V gene encodes CDR1 MRHNA and CDR2 SNTAGT. The CDR3 loop is CAGSRGGRSGYTF. The CDR3 coding sequence is TGTGCCGGCAGTCGAGGTGGTCGCTCCGGCTACACCTTC.

The rearrangement joins TRBV19 to TRBJ2-2; possible D gene TRBD2, 6 bases. Per germline, CDR1 LNHDA and CDR2 SQIVND (reference sequence). The ends were cut back, 6 bases at V and 0 bases at J, with 8 bases in the middle. CDR3 length: 14 amino acids. CDR3 sequence (DNA): TGTGCCAGTAGCGGACTAACGAACACCGGGGAGCTGTTTTTT. Encoded protein: CASSGLTNTGELFF.

The genes are TRBV30 and TRBJ1-4; TRBD1 might be the D (6 bases). Germline V CDR1 and CDR2: GTSNPN, SVGIG (reference sequence). Trimming left V 3 bases short and J 4 bases short, with 15 bases between. The length of the CDR3 is 15 residues. CDR3 sequence reads: CAWRGHGVFNEKLFF. The CDR3 nucleotides are TGTGCCTGGAGGGGACATGGGGTATTTAATGAAAAACTGTTTTTT.

The chain joins TRBV5-1 to TRBJ2-3; D is undetermined. The germline CDR1 and CDR2 sequences are SGHRS and YFSETQ. This CDR3 region has 16 residues. Trimming left V 0 bases short and J 0 bases short, with 11 bases between. The DNA for the CDR3 is TGCGCCAGCAGCTTGGCGGTAGCAGCTAGCACAGATACGCAGTATTTT. This codes for CASSLAVAASTDTQYF.

The rearrangement uses TRBV6-6 and TRBJ1-1, with D maybe TRBD1 (5 bases). V was shortened by 7 bases and J by 0 bases, with 12 bases between the two germline ends. Germline CDR1 is MNHNY and CDR2 is SVGAGI (reference sequence). The CDR3 is 14 amino acids. The CDR3 loop is CASIRGVMNTEAFF. DNA of the CDR3: TGTGCCAGCATCCGGGGGGTCATGAACACTGAAGCTTTCTTT.

This clone has a single count. The chain employs TRBV30 and TRBJ1-2, with D maybe TRBD1 (5 bases). V was cut by 5 bases and J by 8 bases, with 18 bases left in between. CDR3 length equals 13 residues. Germline V lookup: CDR1 GTSNPN, CDR2 SVGIG (reference sequence). This CDR3 reads CAWGRQGGSGYTF. CDR3 nucleotide sequence: TGTGCCTGGGGCCGGCAGGGAGGATCCGGCTACACCTTC.

V is TRBV6-4 and J is TRBJ1-2, with 9 bases matching TRBD1. V lost 4 bases to trimming and J lost 4 bases; unmatched junction nucleotides: 13. There are 17 residues in the CDR3. CDR1 is MRHNA and CDR2 is SNTAGT in the germline V gene. CDR3 protein: CASSAAFSGTGLYGYTF. CDR3 nucleotides: TGTGCCAGCAGTGCAGCTTTCTCCGGGACAGGGCTCTATGGCTACACCTTC.

The chain recombines TRBV28 with TRBJ2-3; 11 bases match TRBD2. Germline CDR1 and CDR2: MDHEN and SYDVKM. This CDR3 is 16 amino acids long. V shed 5 bases, J shed 5 bases, and the junction held 9 bases outside the gene matches. Written as DNA, the CDR3 is TGTGCCAGCAGTCTCGGGGGACTAGCGGCTCGAGATACGCAGTATTTT. Its translation: CASSLGGLAARDTQYF.

This clone is large (0.1 to 1%). CDR3 protein: CASSEQDPREKLFF. The CDR3, as DNA: TGCGCCAGCAGTGAGCAGGACCCGAGGGAAAAACTGTTTTTT. The chain is built from TRBV10-2 and TRBJ1-4; D uncertain. Trimming pared 2 bases from V and 8 bases from J, leaving 12 bases between. The germline gives CDR1 WSHSY, CDR2 SAAADI. The CDR3 has 14 amino acids.

The rearrangement links TRBV6-1 to TRBJ1-1, with D uncertain. The CDR3 length is 15 residues. The V gene's germline CDR1 is MNHNS and CDR2 SASEGT. The V end lost 7 bases, the J end lost 4 bases, and 19 bases lay between the germline ends. As DNA, the CDR3 is TGTGCCAGCATACGCGTGCCGCCGGTTTCCACTGAAGCTTTCTTT. It specifies CASIRVPPVSTEAFF.